Shown below are 21 T cell receptor beta chains from a single sample sequenced in a study of T cell responses to AZD1222 COVID-19 vaccine. Assay used: immunoSEQ multiplex PCR; TCRdb lists only in-frame clones, some missing. The sample has about 140,000 clones; 70% to 90% are singletons. The sequences come from peripheral blood, collected on day 0 of AZD1222 vaccination. The source of these receptors is an adult in good health.

This clone was picked up one time. The chain uses TRBV7-2 and TRBJ2-3, with 10 bases that match TRBD2. CDR3 length equals 19 residues. Germline lookup yields CDR1 SGHTA and CDR2 FQGNSA. With V trimmed by 2 bases and J by 1 base, 12 bases remained unmatched. CDR3 nucleotide sequence: TGTGCCAGCAGCTTAAGGCGCCTAGCGGGAGCCCTTGGCACAGATACGCAGTATTTT. Translation gives CASSLRRLAGALGTDTQYF.

With regard to this clone: Other DNA sequences in the sample encode the same CDR3. This chain joins TRBV18 and TRBJ1-2; TRBD1 might be the D (5 bases). Germline V gene sequence: CDR1 KGHSH, CDR2 LQKENI. Deletions cut 1 base from V and 8 bases from J, with 11 bases between. The CDR3 runs to 13 residues. CDR3 DNA sequence: TGTGCCAGCTCACCACTCGGGGGGGACGGCTACACCTTC. Translation: CASSPLGGDGYTF.

The chain links TRBV7-9 to TRBJ2-3; D call uncertain. CDR1 SEHNR and CDR2 FQNEAQ come from the germline V gene (reference sequence). V was shortened by 3 bases and J by 2 bases, with 3 bases between the two germline ends. This CDR3 contains 12 residues. CDR3: CASSFPTDTQYF. The CDR3 nucleotides read TGTGCCAGCAGCTTTCCCACAGATACGCAGTATTTT.

This clone was found once. The V call is TRBV5-6, the J call TRBJ1-1; TRBD1 might be the D (5 bases). This CDR3 comprises 14 residues. The V gene's germline CDR1 is SGHDT and CDR2 YYEEEE. V gave up 4 bases and J gave up 8 bases, with 18 bases separating them. The CDR3 loop is CASSAVLGHLEAFF. CDR3 nucleotide sequence: TGTGCCAGCAGCGCTGTTCTAGGACACCTCGAAGCTTTCTTT.

This chain joins TRBV9 and TRBJ2-7, with D perhaps assigned TRBD1 or TRBD2 (5 bases each). The germline V gene has CDR1 SGDLS and CDR2 YYNGEE. There are 15 residues in the CDR3. V was pared by 0 bases and J by 3 bases, with 13 bases between. The DNA of the CDR3 is TGTGCCAGCAGCGTAGCTGGGACGGAGGACTACGAGCAGTACTTC. Translation gives CASSVAGTEDYEQYF.

This clone has a handful of counts. This sequence joins TRBV6-5 and TRBJ1-1; D unclear. CDR1 MNHEY and CDR2 SVGAGI come from the germline V gene. The CDR3 spans 13 residues. Trimming took 6 bases from V and 1 from J, leaving 9 bases between them. CDR3 coding DNA: TGTGCCAGCAGCCCCCGGCAGAACACTGAAGCTTTCTTT. Translation gives CASSPRQNTEAFF.

The gene calls are TRBV27 and TRBJ1-1; weak D call: TRBD1 (6 bases). V was cut by 8 bases and J by 0 bases, with 16 bases left in between. The CDR3 sequence is 15 residues long. Per the germline V gene, CDR1 is MNHEY and CDR2 is SMNVEV (reference sequence). CDR3: CASFPQGYVNTEAFF. Here the CDR3 DNA reads TGTGCCAGCTTCCCACAGGGATACGTGAACACTGAAGCTTTCTTT.

The DNA for the CDR3 is TGTGCCAGCAGCGTAGCAGGTGGGAGGACATACGAGCAGTACTTC. It is translated as CASSVAGGRTYEQYF. This sequence joins TRBV3-1 (or the pseudogene TRBV3-2) and TRBJ2-7; weak D call: TRBD2 (6 bases). The CDR3 contains 15 residues. Germline loops: CDR1 LGHDT, CDR2 YNNKEL (reference sequence). V was pared by 5 bases and J by 4 bases, with 18 bases between.

In this sample, this clone turned up once. This chain joins TRBV28 and TRBJ2-7; no definite D call. Trimming took 2 bases from V and 0 from J, leaving 8 bases between them. The CDR3 is made up of 14 amino acids. Germline V gene data show CDR1 as MDHEN and CDR2 as SYDVKM. The CDR3 DNA sequence: TGTGCCAGCAGTTTAAACCCGGGCTCCTACGAGCAGTACTTC. Translating it yields CASSLNPGSYEQYF.

This clone was counted a single time. The CDR3 region is CASSMVGGNTIYF. The DNA of the CDR3 is TGTGCCAGTAGTATGGTCGGTGGAAACACCATATATTTT. V usage is TRBV19 and J usage is TRBJ1-3; D remains ambiguous. The V gene's germline CDR1 is LNHDA and CDR2 SQIVND (reference sequence). V lost 3 bases and J 3 bases, leaving 6 bases between the germline ends. The CDR3 is 13 amino acids.

CDR3 amino acids: CASSKAQGLLAGGPGKTFQETQYF. For the CDR3, the DNA is TGTGCCAGCAGCAAAGCCCAGGGATTACTAGCGGGAGGGCCTGGGAAAACTTTCCAAGAGACCCAGTACTTC. The V and J genes are TRBV21-1 and TRBJ2-5; TRBD2, the table's D call, lacks a check against the DNA. TRBV21-1 is termed a pseudogene. There are 24 residues in the CDR3.

The V gene is TRBV9, the J gene TRBJ1-1; a possible D gene is TRBD1 (5 bases). Germline V gene lookup returns CDR1 SGDLS and CDR2 YYNGEE. CDR3 length: 15 residues. V lost 3 bases to trimming and J lost 4 bases, with 16 bases between them. The CDR3 DNA reads TGTGCCAGCAGCGCATCCGCCAGGGCTGGCACTGAAGCTTTCTTT. Translation gives CASSASARAGTEAFF. The entire variable domain, with the rest obtained from reference TRBV9 and TRBJ1-1, is as follows: DSGVTQTPKHLITATGQRVTLRCSPRSGDLSVYWYQQSLDQGLQFLIQYYNGEERAKGNILERFSAQQFPDLHSELNLSSLELGDSALYFCASSASARAGTEAFFGQGTRLTVV.

The rearrangement links TRBV25-1 to TRBJ1-4; TRBD1 is a possible D gene (5 bases). The CDR3 loop spans 16 amino acids. Germline CDR1 reads MGHDK; CDR2 reads SYGVNS. V was pared by 4 bases and J by 13 bases, with 25 bases between. Here the CDR3 reads CASSGYGTLAQRGLFF. CDR3 DNA sequence: TGTGCCAGCAGTGGGTACGGGACGTTAGCCCAGAGGGGACTGTTTTTT.

J is TRBJ2-7 and V is TRBV11-3; 9 bases map to TRBD1. Per germline, CDR1 SGHNT and CDR2 YENEEA. Trimming cost V 4 bases and J 9 bases; bases outside gene matches: 7. The CDR3 runs 13 residues. The CDR3: CASSSRQGVGQYF. The DNA for the CDR3 is TGTGCCAGCAGCTCGAGACAGGGGGTGGGGCAGTACTTC.

V gene TRBV6-5 combines with J gene TRBJ1-2; perhaps TRBD1 as D (6 bases). With 6 bases removed from V and 4 bases from J, the gap between germline ends came to 15 bases. CDR1 and CDR2 from the germline V gene are MNHEY and SVGAGI. The CDR3 runs to 14 residues. In DNA, the CDR3 is TGTGCCAGCAGAGGGGGGGAGGGTGGCTATGGCTACACCTTC. Residues: CASRGGEGGYGYTF.

This sequence joins TRBV29-1 and TRBJ1-2, with D uncertain. The CDR3 contains 13 residues. V was trimmed by 2 bases and J by 6 bases, leaving 13 bases between them. In germline, CDR1 is SQVTM, CDR2 ANQGSEA. The CDR3 bases are TGCAGCGTTGAATCCTCCAGGAGACATGGCTACACCTTC. It specifies CSVESSRRHGYTF.

This sequence joins TRBV27 and TRBJ2-1; 9 bases fit TRBD2. The germline CDR1 and CDR2 sequences are MNHEY and SMNVEV (reference sequence). V trimming: 4 bases; J trimming: 5 bases; junction bases outside the gene matches: 9. The CDR3 sequence is 16 residues long. DNA of the CDR3: TGTGCCAGCAGTTACCTGGGAGCGGGAGGTCACAATGAGCAGTTCTTC. Its translation is CASSYLGAGGHNEQFF.

The sample holds one count of this clone. The rearrangement links TRBV19 to TRBJ2-6; D not certain. The V gene lost 3 bases and the J gene lost 1 base, with 4 bases spanning the gap. The CDR3 contains 14 residues. Germline V lookup: CDR1 LNHDA, CDR2 SQIVND (reference sequence). CDR3 nucleotide sequence: TGTGCCAGTAGTATGTTGTCTGGGGCCAACGTCCTGACTTTC. This gives the protein CASSMLSGANVLTF.

This clone was observed a few times. The rearrangement joins TRBV11-3 to TRBJ2-7; tentatively, D is TRBD2 (6 bases). CDR1 is SGHNT, CDR2 YENEEA, per germline. Trimming cost V 1 base and J 5 bases, with 15 bases left between them. This CDR3 comprises 15 residues. CDR3 nucleotides: TGTGCCAGCAGCTTAGTAGTGGGGACTCCTAACGAGCAGTACTTC. This sequence encodes CASSLVVGTPNEQYF.

This clone has a handful of counts. The chain has TRBV4-3 and TRBJ2-7; 8 bases are shared with TRBD2. This CDR3 comprises 15 residues. The germline CDR1 and CDR2 sequences are LGHNA and YSLEER. With 1 base clipped from V and 2 bases from J, the junction kept 4 bases outside the gene matches. Here the CDR3 DNA reads TGCGCCAGCAGCCAAGGAGCGGGAGAGACCTACGAGCAGTACTTC. Translating it yields CASSQGAGETYEQYF.

In DNA, the CDR3 is TGTGCCAGCAGCGTACCGGGGAGCTCTGGGGCCAACGTCCTGACTTTC. It translates to CASSVPGSSGANVLTF. The V and J genes are TRBV7-9 and TRBJ2-6, with D tentatively TRBD2 (5 bases). V lost 5 bases and J 0 bases, leaving 11 bases between the germline ends. This CDR3 is 16 amino acids long. Germline V gene sequence: CDR1 SEHNR, CDR2 FQNEAQ (reference sequence).